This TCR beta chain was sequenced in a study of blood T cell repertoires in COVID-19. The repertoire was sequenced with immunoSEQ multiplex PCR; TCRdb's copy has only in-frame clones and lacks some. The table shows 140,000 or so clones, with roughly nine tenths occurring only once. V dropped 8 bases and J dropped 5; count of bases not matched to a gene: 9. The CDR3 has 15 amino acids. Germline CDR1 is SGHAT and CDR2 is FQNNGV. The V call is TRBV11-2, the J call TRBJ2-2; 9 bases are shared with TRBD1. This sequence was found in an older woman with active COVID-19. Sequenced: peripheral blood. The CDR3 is CASSRRDRVTGELFF. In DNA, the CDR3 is TGTGCCAGCTCAAGAAGGGACAGGGTGACCGGGGAGCTGTTTTTT.